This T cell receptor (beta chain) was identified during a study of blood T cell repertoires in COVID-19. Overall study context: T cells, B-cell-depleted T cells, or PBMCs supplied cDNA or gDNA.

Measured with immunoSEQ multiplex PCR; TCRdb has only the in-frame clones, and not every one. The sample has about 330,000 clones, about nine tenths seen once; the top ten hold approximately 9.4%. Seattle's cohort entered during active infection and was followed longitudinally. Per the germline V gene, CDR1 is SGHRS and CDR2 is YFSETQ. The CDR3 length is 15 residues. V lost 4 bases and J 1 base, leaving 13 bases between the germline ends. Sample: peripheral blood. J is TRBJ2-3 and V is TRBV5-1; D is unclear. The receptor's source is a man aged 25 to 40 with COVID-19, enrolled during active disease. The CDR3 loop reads CASSHYPDCTDTQYF. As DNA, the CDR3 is TGCGCCAGCAGCCATTACCCCGACTGCACAGATACGCAGTATTTT.